The clone carrying this TCR beta chain occurred a few times. Its antigen is as yet unknown. Samples came from healthy bone marrow donors. From germline, CDR1 is SGHDT and CDR2 YYEEEE. Trimming took 0 bases from V and 2 from J, leaving 5 bases between them. The CDR3 totals 14 residues. The data are from a study of cytomegalovirus exposure and HLA in healthy donors. Study-wide results and caveats: According to the study, 160 or so TCR beta chains were cytomegalovirus-associated. A later look showed TCR association rates differing by HLA locus, highest for DRB1 and lowest for HLA-C. Indistinguishable V segments, including TRBV6-2 and TRBV6-3, were excluded.

Use of 60 Vbeta and 13 Jbeta primers characterized the PCR. Using immunoSEQ multiplex PCR, the repertoire was profiled, and TCRdb retains in-frame clones only, with some absent. The sample lists tens of thousands of clones; 79% were seen once. The chain carries TRBV5-6 and TRBJ1-4; D gene uncertain. Sequencing was performed on PBMCs. The origin of this receptor is a man aged 25-45 years in good health and CMV-seronegative. DNA of the CDR3: TGTGCCAGCAGCTTGGGAGCGACTAATGAAAAACTGTTTTTT. As protein: CASSLGATNEKLFF.